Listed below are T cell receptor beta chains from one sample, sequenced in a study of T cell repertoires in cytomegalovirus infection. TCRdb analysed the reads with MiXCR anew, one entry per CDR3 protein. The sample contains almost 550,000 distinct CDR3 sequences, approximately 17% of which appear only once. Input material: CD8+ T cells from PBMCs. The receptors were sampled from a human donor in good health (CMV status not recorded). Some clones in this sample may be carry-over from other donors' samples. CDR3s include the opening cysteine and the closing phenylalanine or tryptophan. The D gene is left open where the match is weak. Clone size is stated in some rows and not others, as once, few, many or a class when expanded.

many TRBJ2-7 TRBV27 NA TGTGCCAGCAGTAGCCGTGGCCACCCCTCCTACGAGCAGTACTTC CASSSRGHPSYEQYF
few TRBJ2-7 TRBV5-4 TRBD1 TGTGCCAGCAGCTTGGGGACAGGGGGCGAGGTCGAGCAGTACTTC CASSLGTGGEVEQYF
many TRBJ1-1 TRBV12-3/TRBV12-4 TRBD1 TGTGCCAGCACCAACCGGGACAGGGATGTGGATGAAGCTTTCTTT CASTNRDRDVDEAFF
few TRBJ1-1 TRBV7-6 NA TGTGCCAGCAGCTTGGAGGGAGAAACGGACACTGAAGCTTTCTTT CASSLEGETDTEAFF
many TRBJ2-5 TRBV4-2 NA TGTGCCAGCAGCCAAGATCGGAACCCGTTCGCCGAGTCCCACCAAGAGACCCAGTACTTC CASSQDRNPFAESHQETQYF
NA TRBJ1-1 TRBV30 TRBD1 TGTGCCTGGAGGGACAGGGTGGGGGGTACTGAAGCTTTCTTT CAWRDRVGGTEAFF
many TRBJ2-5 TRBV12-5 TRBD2 TGTGCTAGTGGTTTAGGACTAGCGGGAGGACTCCAAGAGACCCAGTACTTC CASGLGLAGGLQETQYF
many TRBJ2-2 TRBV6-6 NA TGTGCCAGCAGTGATACCGGGTCCCAAGCTACCGGGGAGCTGTTTTTT CASSDTGSQATGELFF
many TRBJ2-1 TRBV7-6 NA TGTGCCAGCAGCCTACTAGGGAGTGGGAATGAGCAGTTCTTC CASSLLGSGNEQFF
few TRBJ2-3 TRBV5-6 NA TGTGCCAGCAGCGCAGGGGGGGGCGGGGCGGATACGCAGTATTTT CASSAGGGGADTQYF
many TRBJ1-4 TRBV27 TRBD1 TGTGCCAGCACCCTAAACCGGGACAGAAATGAAAAACTGTTTTTT CASTLNRDRNEKLFF
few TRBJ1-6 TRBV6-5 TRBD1 TGTGCCAGCAGTTACTCAGGGACAGGGGTTTCACCCCTCCACTTT CASSYSGTGVSPLHF
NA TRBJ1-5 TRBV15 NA TGTGCCACCAGCAGAGAGTGGGGGGATAGCAATCAGCCCCAGCATTTT CATSREWGDSNQPQHF
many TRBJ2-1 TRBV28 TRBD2 TGTGCCAGCAGTTTAAGATTGTTTCCGGCGGGGGCCTACAATGAGCAGTTCTTC CASSLRLFPAGAYNEQFF